The next 29 T cell receptor beta chains were all read from a single sample in a study of beta chain features in type 1 diabetes (dated by TCRdb to the late 2010s). Library generation was performed with the immunoSEQ multiplex PCR assay. The entire amount of isolated RNA was reverse transcribed using the High Capacity cDNA Reverse Transcription Kit, so the sequenced TCRB transcripts were expressed ones. TCRdb stores this immuneACCESS table with in-frame sequences only. Part of the clones is absent; in the studies checked, under half of the shortfall reflects unresolved V genes, and no reason is known for the rest. For this sample the table gives 230,000 or so clones, of which more than 15% were detected only once. The ten largest clones capture approximately 0.086% of the sample. Their antigens are not known. What the study reported, not specific to this receptor: A moderate but significant shortening of TCRB CDR3 length was observed in type 1 diabetes patients in all four CD4+ subsets.

The sequenced sample consisted of naive CD4+ T cells from blood. Explained via the paper, the cell subset or site label denotes: true naive CD4+ T cells. Source of these receptors: a man aged 25-45 years with type 1 diabetes.

This clone was picked up a small number of times. This chain links TRBV9 with TRBJ2-1; D ambiguous. Germline assignment: CDR1 SGDLS and CDR2 YYNGEE. Trimming cost V 4 bases and J 0 bases, with 5 bases left between them. This CDR3 spans 13 amino acids. As DNA, the CDR3 is TGTGCCAGCAGCCCCAGCTCCTACAATGAGCAGTTCTTC. Its protein is CASSPSSYNEQFF.

CDR3 bases: TGCAGCGTACGCAGGAGCTCCTACGAGCAGTACTTC. Translated, it gives CSVRRSSYEQYF. This rearrangement joins TRBV29-1 to TRBJ2-7; D remains unclear. Germline values: CDR1 SQVTM, CDR2 ANQGSEA. The CDR3 runs to 12 residues. Between the trimmed V and J ends, which lost 6 bases and 0 bases, there was a span of 9 bases.

The chain employs TRBV30 and TRBJ2-5; D is unclear. Trimming left V 3 bases short and J 4 bases short, with 9 bases between. The CDR3 is made up of 12 amino acids. Germline CDR1 GTSNPN, CDR2 SVGIG (reference sequence). CDR3 DNA sequence: TGTGCCTGGAGCCATTTGGGAGAGACCCAGTACTTC. Protein product: CAWSHLGETQYF. Using reference TRBV30 and TRBJ2-5 for the parts outside the CDR3, the full variable domain is SQTIHQWPATLVQPVGSPLSLECTVEGTSNPNLYWYRQAAGRGLQLLFYSVGIGQISSEVPQNLSASRPQDRQFILSSKKLLLSDSGFYLCAWSHLGETQYFGPGTRLLVL.

A word on this clone: The same CDR3 also results from other DNA sequences found in this sample. The chain recombines TRBV29-1 with TRBJ1-1; no firm D call. CDR1 and CDR2 (germline): SQVTM, ANQGSEA. This CDR3 comprises 13 residues. Trimming left V 4 bases short and J 0 bases short, with 9 bases between. The chain's CDR3 is CSVAGRLNTEAFF. CDR3 in DNA: TGCAGCGTTGCAGGTCGGCTGAACACTGAAGCTTTCTTT.

The rearrangement joins TRBV10-3 to TRBJ2-1, with a tentative D call TRBD1 (6 bases). This CDR3 has 13 amino acids. With 4 bases removed from V and 5 bases from J, the gap between germline ends came to 9 bases. Germline V gene lookup returns CDR1 ENHRY and CDR2 SYGVKD. In DNA form, the CDR3 reads TGTGCCATCAGTGCATCAGGGGACAATGAGCAGTTCTTC. Translating gives CAISASGDNEQFF.

This clone has more than one count but fewer than ten. This sequence joins TRBV7-8 and TRBJ2-6; the D is unclear. The CDR3 totals 15 residues. Germline V gene data show CDR1 as SGHVS and CDR2 as FQNEAQ. With 1 base removed from V and 0 bases from J, the gap between germline ends came to 4 bases. The CDR3 spells CASSLGGSGANVLTF. The CDR3, as DNA: TGTGCCAGCAGCTTAGGGGGCTCTGGGGCCAACGTCCTGACTTTC.

This clone was picked up a small number of times. The chain has TRBV30 and TRBJ2-2; maybe TRBD1 (6 bases). CDR1 and CDR2 from the germline V gene are GTSNPN and SVGIG (reference sequence). V was shortened by 2 bases and J by 5 bases, with 9 bases between the two germline ends. This CDR3 region has 13 residues. The CDR3: CAWSSRGTGELFF. The CDR3, as DNA: TGTGCCTGGAGTTCCAGGGGAACCGGGGAGCTGTTTTTT. The full variable domain, in which reference TRBV30 and TRBJ2-2 provide the parts outside the CDR3, is SQTIHQWPATLVQPVGSPLSLECTVEGTSNPNLYWYRQAAGRGLQLLFYSVGIGQISSEVPQNLSASRPQDRQFILSSKKLLLSDSGFYLCAWSSRGTGELFFGEGSRLTVL.

The chain employs TRBV28 and TRBJ2-2; no clear D gene. V lost 1 base to trimming and J lost 2 bases, with 8 bases between them. Germline V gene lookup returns CDR1 MDHEN and CDR2 SYDVKM. The CDR3 is 15 residues long. DNA of the CDR3: TGTGCCAGCAGTTTATCCTTACCTAACACCGGGGAGCTGTTTTTT. This translates into CASSLSLPNTGELFF.

The gene calls are TRBV4-1 and TRBJ2-7, with D tentatively TRBD1 (6 bases). The V gene's germline CDR1 is MGHRA and CDR2 YSYEKL. There are 16 residues in the CDR3. V was cut by 0 bases and J by 0 bases, with 12 bases left in between. CDR3 nucleotide sequence: TGCGCCAGCAGCCAAGATAGAGACAGGAGCTCCTACGAGCAGTACTTC. Protein: CASSQDRDRSSYEQYF.

This clone was counted between two and nine times. The rearrangement joins TRBV5-1 to TRBJ2-1, with D possibly TRBD2 on 5 matching bases. The CDR3 has 16 residues. V lost 6 bases and J 10 bases, leaving 26 bases between the germline ends. The germline V gene encodes CDR1 SGHRS and CDR2 YFSETQ. The CDR3: CASTDTSGKPSWEQFF. CDR3 coding DNA: TGCGCCAGCACGGATACAAGCGGAAAGCCATCCTGGGAGCAGTTCTTC.

This clone was observed a few times. This rearrangement joins TRBV19 to TRBJ2-5; 7 bases are a match to TRBD2. CDR1 and CDR2 from the germline V gene are LNHDA and SQIVND (reference sequence). This CDR3 is 13 amino acids long. J gave up 5 bases and V 10 bases, and 10 bases lay outside the gene matches. In DNA, the CDR3 is TGTGCCATCTCAAGCGGGACGGCCGAGACCCAGTACTTC. Translation gives CAISSGTAETQYF. Full variable domain (outside the CDR3, taken from reference TRBV19 and TRBJ2-5): DGGITQSPKYLFRKEGQNVTLSCEQNLNHDAMYWYRQDPGQGLRLIYYSQIVNDFQKGDIAEGYSVSREKKESFPLTVTSAQKNPTAFYLCAISSGTAETQYFGPGTRLLVL.

This clone was picked up a small number of times. This chain connects TRBV28 to TRBJ2-1; 7 bases map to TRBD1. Unmatched junction bases numbered 9, after V lost 6 bases and J lost 4 bases. CDR3 length equals 15 residues. Germline lookup yields CDR1 MDHEN and CDR2 SYDVKM. Here the CDR3 reads CASSPPGQLYNEQFF. The CDR3, as DNA: TGTGCCAGCAGCCCCCCGGGACAGCTTTACAATGAGCAGTTCTTC.

V and J are TRBV5-1 and TRBJ2-1, with D hard to call. CDR3 length: 17 residues. CDR1 SGHRS and CDR2 YFSETQ come from the germline V gene. The V end was cut by 0 bases, the J end by 0 bases, with 13 bases between. The CDR3 DNA reads TGCGCCAGCAGCTTGGCCAAATCTCGAAGCTCCTACAATGAGCAGTTCTTC. Its protein is CASSLAKSRSSYNEQFF.

V is TRBV28 and J is TRBJ2-6, with D uncertain. Germline values: CDR1 MDHEN, CDR2 SYDVKM. The CDR3 runs to 14 residues. V dropped 3 bases and J dropped 2 bases, with 5 bases sitting between them. The CDR3 DNA reads TGTGCCAGCAGTTTTTTCGCTGGGGCCAACGTCCTGACTTTC. This sequence encodes CASSFFAGANVLTF.

The genes are TRBV29-1 and TRBJ2-5; D is undetermined. Germline lookup yields CDR1 SQVTM and CDR2 ANQGSEA. The CDR3 has 11 amino acids. The V and J ends lost 7 bases and 5 bases respectively, with 11 bases between them. The CDR3 DNA is TGCAGCGCCAGAACCCGGGAGACCCAGTACTTC. This encodes CSARTRETQYF.

This clone was found a few times. The genes are TRBV7-2 and TRBJ2-1; D ambiguous. Deletions cut 1 base from V and 1 base from J, with 5 bases between. This CDR3 comprises 14 residues. Germline CDR1 SGHTA, CDR2 FQGNSA. DNA of the CDR3: TGTGCCAGCAGCTTAGACTGGTCCTACAATGAGCAGTTCTTC. Its protein product is CASSLDWSYNEQFF.

The chain joins TRBV30 to TRBJ2-1; 8 bases are shared with TRBD2. After removal of 3 bases from V and 11 bases from J, the junction contained 9 bases not matched to a gene. CDR1 and CDR2 (germline): GTSNPN, SVGIG (reference sequence). CDR3 length: 13 residues. The CDR3 DNA is TGTGCCTGGAGGCGGACTAGCTTTCTTAAGCAGTTCTTC. Translating gives CAWRRTSFLKQFF.

In the case of this clone: The sample carries other DNA sequences with the same CDR3. The V call is TRBV7-2, the J call TRBJ2-7; D gene uncertain. Between the trimmed V and J ends, which lost 3 bases and 3 bases, there was a span of 3 bases. The CDR3 totals 11 residues. Germline V gene lookup returns CDR1 SGHTA and CDR2 FQGNSA. CDR3 nucleotide sequence: TGTGCCAGCAGCTTGTTCTACGAGCAGTACTTC. It yields the protein CASSLFYEQYF.

Only a few counts were recorded for this clone. This chain links TRBV25-1 with TRBJ2-1; possible D gene TRBD2, 7 bases. Germline CDR1 is MGHDK and CDR2 is SYGVNS. The CDR3 runs to 15 residues. V was clipped by 4 bases and J by 2 bases, with 12 bases between them. The DNA of the CDR3 is TGTGCCAGCAGTGGAGGGGGGGGACCCTACAATGAGCAGTTCTTC. Translated, it gives CASSGGGGPYNEQFF.

In DNA form, the CDR3 reads TGTGCCTGGAGTGGTACGGGGCCCTATGGCTACACCTTC. This codes for CAWSGTGPYGYTF. This chain links TRBV30 with TRBJ1-2, with a tentative D call TRBD1 (5 bases). CDR3 length: 13 amino acids. V dropped 1 base and J dropped 4 bases, with 10 bases sitting between them. CDR1 is GTSNPN, CDR2 SVGIG, per germline (reference sequence).

The chain couples TRBV5-1 to TRBJ2-7, with TRBD1 matching 8 bases. Germline lookup yields CDR1 SGHRS and CDR2 YFSETQ. Germline trimming cut 4 bases from V and 6 bases from J; bases unmatched to any gene: 3. This CDR3 spans 12 amino acids. In DNA, the CDR3 is TGCGCCAGCAGCCTCGGGACAGGCGAGCAGTACTTC. It translates to CASSLGTGEQYF. Based on the CDR3 plus reference TRBV5-1 and TRBJ2-7, the full variable domain is KAGVTQTPRYLIKTRGQQVTLSCSPISGHRSVSWYQQTPGQGLQFLFEYFSETQRNKGNFPGRFSGRQFSNSRSEMNVSTLELGDSALYLCASSLGTGEQYFGPGTRLTVT.

A few counts support this clone. The rearrangement uses TRBV6-6 and TRBJ2-4; possible D gene TRBD2, 6 bases. Germline CDR1 reads MNHNY; CDR2 reads SVGAGI (reference sequence). The CDR3 contains 14 residues. V lost 5 bases, J lost 8 bases, and 16 bases lay in between. Written as DNA, the CDR3 is TGTGCCAGCAGTCTCTCCAGGTCGGGAGACATTCAGTACTTC. Translation gives CASSLSRSGDIQYF.

The chain is built from TRBV7-2 and TRBJ2-4; TRBD1 matches at 8 bases. Germline values: CDR1 SGHTA, CDR2 FQGNSA. The CDR3 has 14 residues. V was pared by 3 bases and J by 5 bases, with 3 bases of the junction left unmatched. The CDR3 loop reads CASSLMGQENIQYF. The CDR3 bases are TGTGCCAGCAGCTTGATGGGACAGGAAAACATTCAGTACTTC.

This clone was recorded a few times. This chain connects TRBV4-3 to TRBJ2-3, with TRBD2 matching 8 bases. Germline CDR1 reads LGHNA; CDR2 reads YSLEER. Trimming took 2 bases from V and 2 from J; bases not matched to a gene: 6. The CDR3 sequence is 16 residues long. CDR3 DNA: TGCGCCAGCAGCCAATTTACTAGCGGCTCCACAGATACGCAGTATTTT. Translated, it gives CASSQFTSGSTDTQYF.

This clone was detected a few times. V gene TRBV7-2 combines with J gene TRBJ1-4; D is unclear. CDR3 length equals 14 residues. Trimming left V 2 bases short and J 7 bases short, with 11 bases between. Looked up from germline, CDR1 is SGHTA and CDR2 is FQGNSA. CDR3 bases: TGTGCCAGCAGCTTATCCGACTATGGTGAAAAACTGTTTTTT. Amino acids: CASSLSDYGEKLFF.

This clone was counted between two and nine times. The chain is built from TRBV20-1 and TRBJ2-5; D call uncertain. The germline CDR1 and CDR2 sequences are DFQATT and SNEGSKA (reference sequence). The CDR3 contains 10 residues. V was shortened by 6 bases and J by 3 bases, with 5 bases between the two germline ends. In DNA form, the CDR3 reads TGCAGTGCGTTAGAAGAGACCCAGTACTTC. This encodes CSALEETQYF.

The V and J genes are TRBV9 and TRBJ2-5; perhaps TRBD2 as D (6 bases). The ends were cut back, 2 bases at V and 7 bases at J, with 15 bases in the middle. The germline CDR1 and CDR2 sequences are SGDLS and YYNGEE. The CDR3 has 14 residues. CDR3 bases: TGTGCCAGCAGCGTTCATGGGGGGTCAGGGACCCAGTACTTC. Amino acid sequence: CASSVHGGSGTQYF. Full variable domain (rest looked up from reference TRBV9 and TRBJ2-5): DSGVTQTPKHLITATGQRVTLRCSPRSGDLSVYWYQQSLDQGLQFLIQYYNGEERAKGNILERFSAQQFPDLHSELNLSSLELGDSALYFCASSVHGGSGTQYFGPGTRLLVL.

The chain employs TRBV28 and TRBJ2-4; perhaps TRBD1 as D (6 bases). In germline, CDR1 is MDHEN, CDR2 SYDVKM. The CDR3 consists of 13 residues. Trimming pared 7 bases from V and 9 bases from J, leaving 16 bases between. The CDR3 sequence: CASIRTGLSIQYF. The CDR3 coding sequence is TGTGCCAGCATCCGAACAGGGCTGAGCATTCAGTACTTC.

The CDR3 DNA reads TGTGCCTGGAGTGTATCGCTTGGCTACACCTTC. Encoded protein: CAWSVSLGYTF. The chain joins TRBV30 to TRBJ1-2; no firm D call. Deletions cut 0 bases from V and 7 bases from J, with 6 bases between. The CDR3 covers 11 residues. Looked up from germline, CDR1 is GTSNPN and CDR2 is SVGIG (reference sequence).